Here is one T cell receptor beta chain with its context. Germline CDR1 is MGHDK and CDR2 is SYGVNS. The CDR3 has 13 residues. V lost 6 bases to trimming and J lost 0 bases, with 8 bases between them. The sample is drawn from a study of control samples from healthy donors and cancer patients. Assay used: immunoSEQ multiplex PCR; TCRdb lists only in-frame clones, some missing. The table records tens of thousands of clones, about 88% of them present only once. The genes are TRBV25-1 and TRBJ1-1, with unresolved D. This sequence originates from a woman aged 65 to 85 in good health. Source material: blood. DNA of the CDR3: TGTGCCAGCAGCCGAGGGTTGAACACTGAAGCTTTCTTT. It encodes CASSRGLNTEAFF. Based on the CDR3 plus reference TRBV25-1 and TRBJ1-1, the full variable domain is EADIYQTPRYLVIGTGKKITLECSQTMGHDKMYWYQQDPGMELHLIHYSYGVNSTEKGDLSSESTVSRIRTEHFPLTLESARPSHTSQYLCASSRGLNTEAFFGQGTRLTVV.